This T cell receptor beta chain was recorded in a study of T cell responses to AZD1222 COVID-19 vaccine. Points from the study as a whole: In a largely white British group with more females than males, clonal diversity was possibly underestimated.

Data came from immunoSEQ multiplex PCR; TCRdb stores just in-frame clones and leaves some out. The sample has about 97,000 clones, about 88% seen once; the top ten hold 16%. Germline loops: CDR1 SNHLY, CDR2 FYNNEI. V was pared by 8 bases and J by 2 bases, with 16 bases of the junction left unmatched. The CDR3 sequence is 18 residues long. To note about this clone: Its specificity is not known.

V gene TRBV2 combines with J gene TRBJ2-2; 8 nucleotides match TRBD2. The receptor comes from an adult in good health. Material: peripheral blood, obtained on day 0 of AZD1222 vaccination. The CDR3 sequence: CASQETSAISYNTGELFF. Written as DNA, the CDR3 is TGTGCCAGCCAAGAGACTAGCGCAATCTCTTACAACACCGGGGAGCTGTTTTTT.